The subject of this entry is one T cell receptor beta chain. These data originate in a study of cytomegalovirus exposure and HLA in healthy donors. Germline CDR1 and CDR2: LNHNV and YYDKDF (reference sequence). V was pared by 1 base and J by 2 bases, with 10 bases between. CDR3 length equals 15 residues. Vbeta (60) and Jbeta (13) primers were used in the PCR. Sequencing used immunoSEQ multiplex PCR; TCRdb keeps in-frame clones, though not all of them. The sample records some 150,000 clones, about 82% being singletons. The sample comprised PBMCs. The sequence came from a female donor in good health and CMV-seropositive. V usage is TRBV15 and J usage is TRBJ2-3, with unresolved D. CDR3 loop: CATSRVPGSTDTQYF. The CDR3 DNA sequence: TGTGCCACCAGCAGAGTTCCTGGCTCCACAGATACGCAGTATTTT.